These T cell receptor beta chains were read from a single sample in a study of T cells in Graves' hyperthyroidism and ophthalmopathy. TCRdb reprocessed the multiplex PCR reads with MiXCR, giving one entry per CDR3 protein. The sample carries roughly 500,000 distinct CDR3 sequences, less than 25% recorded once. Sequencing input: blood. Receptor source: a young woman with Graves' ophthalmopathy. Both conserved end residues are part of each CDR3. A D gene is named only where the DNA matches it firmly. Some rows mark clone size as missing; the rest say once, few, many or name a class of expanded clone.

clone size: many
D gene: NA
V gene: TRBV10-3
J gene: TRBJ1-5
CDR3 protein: CAISESLLGNQPQHF
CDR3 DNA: TGTGCCATCAGTGAGTCTCTCTTGGGCAATCAGCCCCAGCATTTT

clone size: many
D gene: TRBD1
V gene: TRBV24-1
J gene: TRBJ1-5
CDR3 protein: CATSESTGVQPQHF
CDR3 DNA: TGTGCCACCAGTGAGTCGACAGGGGTTCAGCCCCAGCATTTT

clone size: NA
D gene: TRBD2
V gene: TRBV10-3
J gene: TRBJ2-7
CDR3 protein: CATTGLAGDPYEQYF
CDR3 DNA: TGTGCCACCACCGGACTAGCGGGGGATCCCTACGAGCAGTACTTC

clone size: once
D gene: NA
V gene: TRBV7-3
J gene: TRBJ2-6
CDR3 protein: CASSPQGSGSSGANVLTF
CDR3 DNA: TGTGCCAGCAGCCCTCAGGGGTCAGGCAGCTCTGGGGCCAACGTCCTGACTTTC

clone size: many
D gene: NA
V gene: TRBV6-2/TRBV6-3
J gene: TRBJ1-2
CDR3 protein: CASTGNYGYTF
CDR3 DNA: TGTGCCAGCACCGGAAACTATGGCTACACCTTC

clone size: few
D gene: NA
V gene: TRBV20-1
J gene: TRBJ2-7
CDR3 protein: CSARDPGASDYEQYF
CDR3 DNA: TGCAGTGCTAGAGATCCGGGCGCATCCGACTACGAGCAGTACTTC

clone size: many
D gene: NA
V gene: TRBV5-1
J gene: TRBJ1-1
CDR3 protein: CASGTAFMNTEAFF
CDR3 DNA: TGCGCCAGCGGCACAGCATTCATGAACACTGAAGCTTTCTTT

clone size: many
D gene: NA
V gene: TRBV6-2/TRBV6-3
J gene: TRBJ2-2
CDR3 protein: CASSFPGLTGELFF
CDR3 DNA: TGTGCCAGCAGTTTCCCAGGGCTGACCGGGGAGCTGTTTTTT

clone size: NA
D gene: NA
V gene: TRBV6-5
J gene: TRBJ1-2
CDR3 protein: CASSYRGLNYGYTF
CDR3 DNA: TGTGCCAGCAGCTACCGGGGGCTTAACTATGGCTACACCTTC

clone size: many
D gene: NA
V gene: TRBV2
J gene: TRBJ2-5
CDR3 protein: CASSMTSGETQYF
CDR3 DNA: TGTGCCAGCAGCATGACTAGTGGCGAGACCCAGTACTTC

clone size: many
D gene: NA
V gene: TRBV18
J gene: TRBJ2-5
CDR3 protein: CASSMREVTETQYF
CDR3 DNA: TGTGCCAGCTCTATGCGAGAGGTGACAGAGACCCAGTACTTC

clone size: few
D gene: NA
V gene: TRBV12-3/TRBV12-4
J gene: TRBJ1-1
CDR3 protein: CASSLVPGTTEAFF
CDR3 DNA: TGTGCCAGCAGTTTGGTGCCGGGGACGACTGAAGCTTTCTTT

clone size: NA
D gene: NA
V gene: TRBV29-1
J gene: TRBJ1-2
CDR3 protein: CSVDGDIFGYTF
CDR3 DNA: TGCAGCGTTGATGGAGACATCTTTGGCTACACCTTC

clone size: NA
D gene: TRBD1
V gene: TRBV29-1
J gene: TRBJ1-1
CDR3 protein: CSVLAGGTEAFF
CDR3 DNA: TGCAGCGTTCTTGCAGGGGGAACTGAAGCTTTCTTT

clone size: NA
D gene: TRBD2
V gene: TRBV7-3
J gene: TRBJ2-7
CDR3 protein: CASSPHASGNVEQYF
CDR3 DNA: TGTGCCAGCAGCCCCCACGCTAGCGGGAATGTCGAGCAGTACTTC

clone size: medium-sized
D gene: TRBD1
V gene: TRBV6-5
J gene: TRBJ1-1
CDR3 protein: CASLEDRMNTEAFF
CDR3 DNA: TGTGCCAGCCTTGAGGACAGGATGAACACTGAAGCTTTCTTT

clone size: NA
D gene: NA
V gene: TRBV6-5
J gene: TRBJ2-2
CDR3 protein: CASSYSASDLNTGELFF
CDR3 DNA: TGTGCCAGCAGTTACTCAGCTAGCGACCTTAACACCGGGGAGCTGTTTTTT

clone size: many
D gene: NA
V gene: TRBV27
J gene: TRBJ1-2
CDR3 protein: CASSSRRQVPHGYTF
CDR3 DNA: TGTGCCAGCAGTTCGCGGCGACAGGTCCCCCATGGCTACACCTTC

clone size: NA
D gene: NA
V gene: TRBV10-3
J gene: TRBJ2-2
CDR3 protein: CAHPSRGSNTGELFF
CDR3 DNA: TGTGCTCACCCCTCGCGAGGCAGTAACACCGGGGAGCTGTTTTTT

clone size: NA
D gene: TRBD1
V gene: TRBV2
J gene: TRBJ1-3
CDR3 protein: CASIQGAAGNTIYF
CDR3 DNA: TGTGCCAGCATTCAGGGGGCTGCTGGAAACACCATATATTTT

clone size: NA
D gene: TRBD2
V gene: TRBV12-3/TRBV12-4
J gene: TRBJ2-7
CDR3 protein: CVSSLWRGGPEPFEQYF
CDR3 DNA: TGTGTCAGCAGTTTATGGCGGGGGGGGCCAGAACCCTTCGAGCAGTACTTC

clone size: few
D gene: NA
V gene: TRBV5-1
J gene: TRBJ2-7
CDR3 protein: CASSPVITYEQYF
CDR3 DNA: TGCGCCAGCAGCCCGGTCATAACCTACGAGCAGTACTTC

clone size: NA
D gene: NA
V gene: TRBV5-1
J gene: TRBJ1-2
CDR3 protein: CASRPDRNYGYTF
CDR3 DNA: TGCGCCAGCAGACCAGACAGGAACTATGGCTACACCTTC

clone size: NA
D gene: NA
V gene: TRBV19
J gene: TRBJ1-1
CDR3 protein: CASSIGAGVNTEAFF
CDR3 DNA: TGTGCCAGTAGTATAGGTGCAGGGGTGAACACTGAAGCTTTCTTT

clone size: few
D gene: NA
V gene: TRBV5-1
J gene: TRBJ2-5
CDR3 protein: CASSVYGAETQYF
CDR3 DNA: TGCGCCAGCAGCGTATATGGCGCAGAGACCCAGTACTTC

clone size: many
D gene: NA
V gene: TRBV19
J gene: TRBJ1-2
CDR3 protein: CASMGHPTGGYTF
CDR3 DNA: TGTGCCAGTATGGGACACCCGACGGGGGGCTACACCTTC

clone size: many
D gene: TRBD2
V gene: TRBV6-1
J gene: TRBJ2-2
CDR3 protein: CASSVRGLAGDTGELFF
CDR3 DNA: TGTGCCAGCAGTGTTAGGGGACTAGCGGGGGATACCGGGGAGCTGTTTTTT

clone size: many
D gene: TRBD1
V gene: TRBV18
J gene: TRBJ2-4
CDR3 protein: CASSPSPQGNIQYF
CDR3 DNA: TGTGCCAGCTCACCTTCCCCACAGGGGAACATTCAGTACTTC

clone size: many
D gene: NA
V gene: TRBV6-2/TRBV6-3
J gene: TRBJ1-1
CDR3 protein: CASSYSFSGAGETGTEAFF
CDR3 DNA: TGTGCCAGCAGTTATTCTTTCTCCGGTGCAGGGGAAACAGGCACTGAAGCTTTCTTT

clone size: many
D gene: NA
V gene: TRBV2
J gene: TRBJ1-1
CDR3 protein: CASSDSWGVTEAFF
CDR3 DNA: TGTGCCAGCAGTGATTCGTGGGGCGTCACTGAAGCTTTCTTT

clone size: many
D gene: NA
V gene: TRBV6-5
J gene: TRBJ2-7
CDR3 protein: CASSLTPLGSYEQYF
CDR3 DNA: TGTGCCAGCAGTCTGACACCCCTCGGGTCCTACGAGCAGTACTTC

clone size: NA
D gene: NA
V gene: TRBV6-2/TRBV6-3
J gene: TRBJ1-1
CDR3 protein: CASTYGGKNTEAFF
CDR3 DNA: TGTGCCAGCACCTATGGAGGGAAGAACACTGAAGCTTTCTTT

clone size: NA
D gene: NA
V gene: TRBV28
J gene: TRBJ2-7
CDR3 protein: CASSPRTVGSYF
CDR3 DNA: TGTGCCAGCAGCCCTAGGACAGTGGGCTCGTACTTC

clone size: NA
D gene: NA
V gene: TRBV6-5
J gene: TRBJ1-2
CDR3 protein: CASSSPRVAGGGYTF
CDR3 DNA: TGTGCCAGCAGTTCCCCTCGGGTCGCGGGGGGTGGCTACACCTTC

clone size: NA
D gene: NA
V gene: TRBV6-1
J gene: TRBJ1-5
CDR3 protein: CASIPEGGMGNQPQHF
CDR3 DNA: TGTGCCAGCATCCCAGAGGGGGGAATGGGCAATCAGCCCCAGCATTTT

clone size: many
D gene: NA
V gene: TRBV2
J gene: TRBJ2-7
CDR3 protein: CASSGQGRLGQYF
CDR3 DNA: TGTGCCAGCAGCGGGCAGGGGCGGCTTGGGCAGTACTTC

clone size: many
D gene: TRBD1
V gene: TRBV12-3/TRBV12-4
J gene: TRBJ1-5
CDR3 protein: CASRLTGRGQPQHF
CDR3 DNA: TGTGCCAGCAGACTGACAGGGAGAGGACAGCCCCAGCATTTT

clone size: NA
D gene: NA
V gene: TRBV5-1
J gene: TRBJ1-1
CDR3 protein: CASSLVGGGDTEAFF
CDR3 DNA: TGCGCCAGCAGCTTGGTTGGGGGAGGGGACACTGAAGCTTTCTTT

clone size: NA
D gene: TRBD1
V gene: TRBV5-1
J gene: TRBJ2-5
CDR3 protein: CASADRSETQYF
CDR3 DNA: TGCGCCAGCGCGGACAGGAGCGAGACCCAGTACTTC

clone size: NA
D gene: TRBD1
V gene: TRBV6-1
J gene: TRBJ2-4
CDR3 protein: CASRMGQWVTAKNIQYF
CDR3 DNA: TGTGCCAGCAGGATGGGACAGTGGGTGACGGCCAAAAACATTCAGTACTTC